In this sample, the clone carrying this T cell receptor beta chain turned up once. These data come from a study of cytomegalovirus exposure and HLA in healthy donors. Looked up from germline, CDR1 is SGDLS and CDR2 is YYNGEE. This CDR3 comprises 16 residues. After removal of 4 bases from V and 0 bases from J, the junction contained 8 bases not matched to a gene. PCR primers comprised 60 Vbeta and 13 Jbeta primers. Repertoires were generated with immunoSEQ multiplex PCR, while TCRdb's copy carries only in-frame clones and drops some. The data contain under 150,000 clones, approximately 71% of them singletons.

This sequence was found in a woman between 55 and 75 years old in good health and CMV-seronegative. The sample comprised PBMCs. The J gene is TRBJ2-7, the V gene TRBV9; TRBD1 matches 9 bases. The CDR3 loop reads CASSPRTGDSSYEQYF. CDR3 in DNA: TGTGCCAGCAGCCCCCGGACAGGGGACAGCTCCTACGAGCAGTACTTC.